Reported below is one T cell receptor beta chain. Antigen: not known. This sample stems from a study of beta chain features in type 1 diabetes. Study-wide points: Any role of HLA type in TCRB rearrangement remained unresolved here. TCRB CDR3s were moderately but significantly shorter in Type 1 diabetes patients in all four CD4+ subsets.

V lost 5 bases and J lost 5, with 16 bases in between. This CDR3 has 15 residues. Germline values: CDR1 MNHNY, CDR2 SVGAGI (reference sequence). Expressed TCRB transcripts got sequenced, as all isolated RNA was reverse transcribed. TCRdb's table, derived via immunoSEQ multiplex PCR, lists solely in-frame clones and lacks some. Of a few hundred thousand clones in the sample, 15% to 20% were seen once. Averaging approximately 0.11 L, one heparinised blood draw was given by each donor. Sorted populations all exceeded 98% purity. The chain links TRBV6-6 to TRBJ2-1; weak D call: TRBD1 (5 bases). The sample taken for sequencing was naive CD4+ T cells from blood. The source of this sequence is a young woman in good health. CDR3 residues: CASSRLPDSNNEQFF. DNA for the CDR3: TGTGCCAGCAGTCGGCTGCCCGACAGCAACAATGAGCAGTTCTTC.